This T cell receptor beta chain originates from a study of T cells in Graves' hyperthyroidism and ophthalmopathy. Study-wide results and limits: Most thyroid clonotypes with frequency above 0.001 were detected in blood.

A 10 ml volume of fresh peripheral blood provided the PBMCs. TCR beta CDR3 region amplification was performed from RNA transcripts. A first-round RT-PCR of the TCR CDR3 used the HTBI primer set. TCRdb fed the multiplex PCR reads into MiXCR, producing one record per CDR3 protein. The table lists about 500,000 distinct CDR3 sequences, approximately 15% of them singletons. This CDR3 has 13 amino acids. V lost 8 bases and J lost 0, with 8 bases in between. The germline CDR1 and CDR2 sequences are MNHEY and SVGAGI. This clonotype was detected only a few times. The antigen is not known. This receptor was identified in a young woman with Graves' hyperthyroidism. Specimen: blood. The chain joins TRBV6-5 to TRBJ2-1; D remains unclear. The CDR3 region is CASVPYSYNEQFF. CDR3 nucleotide sequence: TGTGCCAGCGTTCCGTACTCCTACAATGAGCAGTTCTTC.